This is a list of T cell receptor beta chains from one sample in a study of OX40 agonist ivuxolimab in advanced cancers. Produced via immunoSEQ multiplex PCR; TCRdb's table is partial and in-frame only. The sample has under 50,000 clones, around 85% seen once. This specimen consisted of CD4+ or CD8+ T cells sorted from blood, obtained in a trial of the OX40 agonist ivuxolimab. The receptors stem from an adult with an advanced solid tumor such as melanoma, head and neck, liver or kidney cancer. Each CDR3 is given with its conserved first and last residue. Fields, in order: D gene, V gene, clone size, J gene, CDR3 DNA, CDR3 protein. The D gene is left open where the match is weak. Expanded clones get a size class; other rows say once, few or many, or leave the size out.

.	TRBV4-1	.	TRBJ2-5	TGCGCCAGCAGTCCAGGCTGGATTGATGAGAAGACCCAGTACTTC	CASSPGWIDEKTQYF
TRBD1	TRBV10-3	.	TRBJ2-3	TGTGCCATCAGTGGGGACAGGGGGCCAGATACGCAGTATTTT	CAISGDRGPDTQYF
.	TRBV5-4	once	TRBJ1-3	TGTGCCAGCAGCTTGGCCCTAGGACAGGGAAACACCATATATTTT	CASSLALGQGNTIYF
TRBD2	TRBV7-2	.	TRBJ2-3	TGTGCCAGCAGCTGGGAGGGGACAGATACGCAGTATTTT	CASSWEGTDTQYF
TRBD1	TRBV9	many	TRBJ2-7	TGTGCCAGCAGCGTAACAGGGGCCTACCCTCAAGACTACGAGCAGTACTTC	CASSVTGAYPQDYEQYF
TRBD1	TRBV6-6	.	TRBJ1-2	TGTGCCAGCACCAGCGGGACAGGGAAAGGCTACACCTTC	CASTSGTGKGYTF
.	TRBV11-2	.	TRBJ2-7	TGTGCCAGCAGCCTTATAACTGAGTGGGGGCAAAACTCCTACGAGCAGTACTTC	CASSLITEWGQNSYEQYF
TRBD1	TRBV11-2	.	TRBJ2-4	TGTGCCAGCAGCTCCTTCCGGGACAGGGTCCTAGAAGCCAAAAACATTCAGTACTTC	CASSSFRDRVLEAKNIQYF
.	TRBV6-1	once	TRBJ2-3	TGTGCCAGCGGATGGGCCGGTACGCAGTATTTT	CASGWAGTQYF
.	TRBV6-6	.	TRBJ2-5	TGTGCCAGCAGTCGGGGAGTAGGAGGTCAAGAGACCCAGTACTTC	CASSRGVGGQETQYF
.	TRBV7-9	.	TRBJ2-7	TGTGCCAGCAGCTTTGGTCCTCGGGGCGAGCAGTACTTC	CASSFGPRGEQYF
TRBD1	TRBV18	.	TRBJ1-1	TGTGCCAGCTCAAAGGACAGGGGAGACACTGAAGCTTTCTTT	CASSKDRGDTEAFF
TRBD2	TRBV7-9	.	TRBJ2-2	TGTGCCAGCAGCCCCAATCGAGCGGGGGCCGGGGAGCTGTTTTTT	CASSPNRAGAGELFF
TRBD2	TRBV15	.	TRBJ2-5	TGTGCCACCAGCAGAGTCCCCCCGTGGACTAGCGGGGGGGCGTCCAGGGAGACCCAGTACTTC	CATSRVPPWTSGGASRETQYF
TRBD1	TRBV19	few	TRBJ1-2	TGTGCCAGTAGTAATACAGGGGTGAGAGGCTATGGCTACACCTTC	CASSNTGVRGYGYTF
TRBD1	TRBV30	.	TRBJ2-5	TGTGCCTGGAGACGACAGGGTCGGGGAGAGACCCAGTACTTC	CAWRRQGRGETQYF
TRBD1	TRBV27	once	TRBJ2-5	TGTGCCAGCAGTTTAGGGACAGGGATCCCCCAAGAGACCCAGTACTTC	CASSLGTGIPQETQYF
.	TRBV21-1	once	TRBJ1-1	TGTGCCAGCAAACAGGGGGGTGAAGCTTTCTTT	CASKQGGEAFF
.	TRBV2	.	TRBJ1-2	TGTGCCAGCAGTGGAGGACATCCACGGGACTATGGCTACACCTTC	CASSGGHPRDYGYTF
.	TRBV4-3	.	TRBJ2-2	TGCGCCAGCAGCCAAGATGGCCCGGGACGGAACACCGGGGAGCTGTTTTTT	CASSQDGPGRNTGELFF
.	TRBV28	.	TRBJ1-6	TGTGCCAGCAGCCAATCGCCAGGGTCGCCACCTAATTCACCCCTCCACTTT	CASSQSPGSPPNSPLHF
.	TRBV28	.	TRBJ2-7	TGTGCCAGCAGTTTCGACAGGCTGTCCTACGAGCAGTACTTC	CASSFDRLSYEQYF
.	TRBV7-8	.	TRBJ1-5	TGTGCCAGCAGCTCAATTCAGGGTTACAGCAATCAGCCCCAGCATTTT	CASSSIQGYSNQPQHF
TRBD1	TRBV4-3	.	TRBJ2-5	TGCGCCAGCAGCCGATCGGACAGGGGGCGAGAGACCCAGTACTTC	CASSRSDRGRETQYF
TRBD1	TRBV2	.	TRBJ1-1	TGTGCCAGCCGGGGGACAGGGAACACTGAAGCTTTCTTT	CASRGTGNTEAFF
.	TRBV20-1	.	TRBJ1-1	TGCAGTGCTAGAGCTGATGTTGAAGCTTTCTTT	CSARADVEAFF
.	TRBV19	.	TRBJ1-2	TGTGCCAGTAGGGCGGGGCCTAACTATGGCTACACCTTC	CASRAGPNYGYTF
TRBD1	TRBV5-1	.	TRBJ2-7	TGCGCCAGCAGCTTGGTTGGGACAGGCGCCTACGAGCAGTACTTC	CASSLVGTGAYEQYF
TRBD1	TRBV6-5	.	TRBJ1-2	TGTGCCAGCAGTTACGGCGGACAGGAGATTGGCTACACCTTC	CASSYGGQEIGYTF
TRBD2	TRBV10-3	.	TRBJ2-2	TGTGCCATCAGTCGAGGGCTAGCGGGCCCTGCGGGCACCGGGGAGCTGTTTTTT	CAISRGLAGPAGTGELFF
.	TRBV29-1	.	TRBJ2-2	TGCAGCGTTGTAAGTCCCCAGAACACCGGGGAGCTGTTTTTT	CSVVSPQNTGELFF
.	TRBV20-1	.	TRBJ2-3	TGCAGTGCTCCATCGACAGATACGCAGTATTTT	CSAPSTDTQYF
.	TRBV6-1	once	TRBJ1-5	TGTGCCAGCAATCCCCACGAGCCCCAGCATTTT	CASNPHEPQHF
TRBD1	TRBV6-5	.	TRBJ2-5	TGTGCCAGCAGTTACTGGGGACAGCAAGAGACCCAGTACTTC	CASSYWGQQETQYF
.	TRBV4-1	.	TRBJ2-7	TGCGCCAGCAGCCCCACTACTACAGGCTCGGGGGAGCAGTACTTC	CASSPTTTGSGEQYF
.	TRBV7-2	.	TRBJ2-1	TGTGCCAGCAGCTTACCTAGCCCCCCGATCTACAATGAGCAGTTCTTC	CASSLPSPPIYNEQFF
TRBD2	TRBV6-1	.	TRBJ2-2	TGTGCCAGCAGGACTAGCGGATACACCGGGGAGCTGTTTTTT	CASRTSGYTGELFF
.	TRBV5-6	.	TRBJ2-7	TGTGCCAGCAGCTTGCCGGGGGTGGGATCCTACGAGCAGTACTTC	CASSLPGVGSYEQYF
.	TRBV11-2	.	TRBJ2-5	TGTGCCAGCAGCTTTGGTGGGGAAGAGACCCAGTACTTC	CASSFGGEETQYF
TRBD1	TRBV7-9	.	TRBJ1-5	TGTGCCAGCAGCCCACAGGGGGCGAATCAGCCCCAGCATTTT	CASSPQGANQPQHF
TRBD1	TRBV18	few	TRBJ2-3	TGTGCCAGCTCACCCTTACAGGGGGGCACAGATACGCAGTATTTT	CASSPLQGGTDTQYF
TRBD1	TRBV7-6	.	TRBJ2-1	TGTGCCAGCAGCTCTGACAGGGACAATGAGCAGTTCTTC	CASSSDRDNEQFF
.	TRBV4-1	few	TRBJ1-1	TGTGCCAGCAGCTGGACAGTGAACACTGAAGCTTTCTTT	CASSWTVNTEAFF
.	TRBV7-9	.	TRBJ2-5	TGTGCCAGCAGCTTATCGACGGGAGCCCAAGAGACCCAGTACTTC	CASSLSTGAQETQYF
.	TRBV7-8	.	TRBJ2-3	TGTGCCAGCAGCCTGATCGGGGCAGATACGCAGTATTTT	CASSLIGADTQYF
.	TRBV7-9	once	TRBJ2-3	TGTGCCAGCAGCCCAACGGTTTCCCGGGATACGCAGTATTTT	CASSPTVSRDTQYF
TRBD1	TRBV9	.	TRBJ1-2	TGTGCCAGCAGCATCGGACAGGGAGTTAACTATGGCTACACCTTC	CASSIGQGVNYGYTF
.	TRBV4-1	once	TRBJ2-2	TGCGCCAGCAGCCAAGGCAGGGTTGGCACCGGGGAGCTGTTTTTT	CASSQGRVGTGELFF
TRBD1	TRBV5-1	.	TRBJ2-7	TGCGCCAGCAGCGCCGGACAGGGCTCCTACGAGCAGTACTTC	CASSAGQGSYEQYF
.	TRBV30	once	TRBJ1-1	TGTGCCTGGAGTGTACTTTGGGGGCGTACTGAAGCTTTCTTT	CAWSVLWGRTEAFF
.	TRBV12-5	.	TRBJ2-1	TGTGCTAGTGGCCGAACAGGGACCTACAATGAGCAGTTCTTC	CASGRTGTYNEQFF
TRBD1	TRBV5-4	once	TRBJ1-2	TGTGCCAGCGCCCCTCGGACAGGCGGCGGGGAAGTGTGGGGCTACACCTTC	CASAPRTGGGEVWGYTF
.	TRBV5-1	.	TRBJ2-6	TGCGCCAGCAGCTTGGGGCTATCTGCGGCTGGGGCCAACGTCCTGACTTTC	CASSLGLSAAGANVLTF
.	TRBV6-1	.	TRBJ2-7	TGTGCCAGCACCTCCTCAGGGCTACCCTACGAGCAGTACTTC	CASTSSGLPYEQYF
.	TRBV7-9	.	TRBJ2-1	TGTGCCAGCAGCCCACAGAGCTCCTACAATGAGCAGTTCTTC	CASSPQSSYNEQFF
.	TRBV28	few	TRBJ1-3	TGTGCCAGCAGCACCTACAGGGAGGGCGGGGACACCATATATTTT	CASSTYREGGDTIYF
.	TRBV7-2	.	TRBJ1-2	TGTGCCAGCAGCTTACCAGGGGTCTATGGCTACACCTTC	CASSLPGVYGYTF
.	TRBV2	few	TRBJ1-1	TGTGCCAGCAGTGATGGGGGGGCGCCGAACACTGAAGCTTTCTTT	CASSDGGAPNTEAFF